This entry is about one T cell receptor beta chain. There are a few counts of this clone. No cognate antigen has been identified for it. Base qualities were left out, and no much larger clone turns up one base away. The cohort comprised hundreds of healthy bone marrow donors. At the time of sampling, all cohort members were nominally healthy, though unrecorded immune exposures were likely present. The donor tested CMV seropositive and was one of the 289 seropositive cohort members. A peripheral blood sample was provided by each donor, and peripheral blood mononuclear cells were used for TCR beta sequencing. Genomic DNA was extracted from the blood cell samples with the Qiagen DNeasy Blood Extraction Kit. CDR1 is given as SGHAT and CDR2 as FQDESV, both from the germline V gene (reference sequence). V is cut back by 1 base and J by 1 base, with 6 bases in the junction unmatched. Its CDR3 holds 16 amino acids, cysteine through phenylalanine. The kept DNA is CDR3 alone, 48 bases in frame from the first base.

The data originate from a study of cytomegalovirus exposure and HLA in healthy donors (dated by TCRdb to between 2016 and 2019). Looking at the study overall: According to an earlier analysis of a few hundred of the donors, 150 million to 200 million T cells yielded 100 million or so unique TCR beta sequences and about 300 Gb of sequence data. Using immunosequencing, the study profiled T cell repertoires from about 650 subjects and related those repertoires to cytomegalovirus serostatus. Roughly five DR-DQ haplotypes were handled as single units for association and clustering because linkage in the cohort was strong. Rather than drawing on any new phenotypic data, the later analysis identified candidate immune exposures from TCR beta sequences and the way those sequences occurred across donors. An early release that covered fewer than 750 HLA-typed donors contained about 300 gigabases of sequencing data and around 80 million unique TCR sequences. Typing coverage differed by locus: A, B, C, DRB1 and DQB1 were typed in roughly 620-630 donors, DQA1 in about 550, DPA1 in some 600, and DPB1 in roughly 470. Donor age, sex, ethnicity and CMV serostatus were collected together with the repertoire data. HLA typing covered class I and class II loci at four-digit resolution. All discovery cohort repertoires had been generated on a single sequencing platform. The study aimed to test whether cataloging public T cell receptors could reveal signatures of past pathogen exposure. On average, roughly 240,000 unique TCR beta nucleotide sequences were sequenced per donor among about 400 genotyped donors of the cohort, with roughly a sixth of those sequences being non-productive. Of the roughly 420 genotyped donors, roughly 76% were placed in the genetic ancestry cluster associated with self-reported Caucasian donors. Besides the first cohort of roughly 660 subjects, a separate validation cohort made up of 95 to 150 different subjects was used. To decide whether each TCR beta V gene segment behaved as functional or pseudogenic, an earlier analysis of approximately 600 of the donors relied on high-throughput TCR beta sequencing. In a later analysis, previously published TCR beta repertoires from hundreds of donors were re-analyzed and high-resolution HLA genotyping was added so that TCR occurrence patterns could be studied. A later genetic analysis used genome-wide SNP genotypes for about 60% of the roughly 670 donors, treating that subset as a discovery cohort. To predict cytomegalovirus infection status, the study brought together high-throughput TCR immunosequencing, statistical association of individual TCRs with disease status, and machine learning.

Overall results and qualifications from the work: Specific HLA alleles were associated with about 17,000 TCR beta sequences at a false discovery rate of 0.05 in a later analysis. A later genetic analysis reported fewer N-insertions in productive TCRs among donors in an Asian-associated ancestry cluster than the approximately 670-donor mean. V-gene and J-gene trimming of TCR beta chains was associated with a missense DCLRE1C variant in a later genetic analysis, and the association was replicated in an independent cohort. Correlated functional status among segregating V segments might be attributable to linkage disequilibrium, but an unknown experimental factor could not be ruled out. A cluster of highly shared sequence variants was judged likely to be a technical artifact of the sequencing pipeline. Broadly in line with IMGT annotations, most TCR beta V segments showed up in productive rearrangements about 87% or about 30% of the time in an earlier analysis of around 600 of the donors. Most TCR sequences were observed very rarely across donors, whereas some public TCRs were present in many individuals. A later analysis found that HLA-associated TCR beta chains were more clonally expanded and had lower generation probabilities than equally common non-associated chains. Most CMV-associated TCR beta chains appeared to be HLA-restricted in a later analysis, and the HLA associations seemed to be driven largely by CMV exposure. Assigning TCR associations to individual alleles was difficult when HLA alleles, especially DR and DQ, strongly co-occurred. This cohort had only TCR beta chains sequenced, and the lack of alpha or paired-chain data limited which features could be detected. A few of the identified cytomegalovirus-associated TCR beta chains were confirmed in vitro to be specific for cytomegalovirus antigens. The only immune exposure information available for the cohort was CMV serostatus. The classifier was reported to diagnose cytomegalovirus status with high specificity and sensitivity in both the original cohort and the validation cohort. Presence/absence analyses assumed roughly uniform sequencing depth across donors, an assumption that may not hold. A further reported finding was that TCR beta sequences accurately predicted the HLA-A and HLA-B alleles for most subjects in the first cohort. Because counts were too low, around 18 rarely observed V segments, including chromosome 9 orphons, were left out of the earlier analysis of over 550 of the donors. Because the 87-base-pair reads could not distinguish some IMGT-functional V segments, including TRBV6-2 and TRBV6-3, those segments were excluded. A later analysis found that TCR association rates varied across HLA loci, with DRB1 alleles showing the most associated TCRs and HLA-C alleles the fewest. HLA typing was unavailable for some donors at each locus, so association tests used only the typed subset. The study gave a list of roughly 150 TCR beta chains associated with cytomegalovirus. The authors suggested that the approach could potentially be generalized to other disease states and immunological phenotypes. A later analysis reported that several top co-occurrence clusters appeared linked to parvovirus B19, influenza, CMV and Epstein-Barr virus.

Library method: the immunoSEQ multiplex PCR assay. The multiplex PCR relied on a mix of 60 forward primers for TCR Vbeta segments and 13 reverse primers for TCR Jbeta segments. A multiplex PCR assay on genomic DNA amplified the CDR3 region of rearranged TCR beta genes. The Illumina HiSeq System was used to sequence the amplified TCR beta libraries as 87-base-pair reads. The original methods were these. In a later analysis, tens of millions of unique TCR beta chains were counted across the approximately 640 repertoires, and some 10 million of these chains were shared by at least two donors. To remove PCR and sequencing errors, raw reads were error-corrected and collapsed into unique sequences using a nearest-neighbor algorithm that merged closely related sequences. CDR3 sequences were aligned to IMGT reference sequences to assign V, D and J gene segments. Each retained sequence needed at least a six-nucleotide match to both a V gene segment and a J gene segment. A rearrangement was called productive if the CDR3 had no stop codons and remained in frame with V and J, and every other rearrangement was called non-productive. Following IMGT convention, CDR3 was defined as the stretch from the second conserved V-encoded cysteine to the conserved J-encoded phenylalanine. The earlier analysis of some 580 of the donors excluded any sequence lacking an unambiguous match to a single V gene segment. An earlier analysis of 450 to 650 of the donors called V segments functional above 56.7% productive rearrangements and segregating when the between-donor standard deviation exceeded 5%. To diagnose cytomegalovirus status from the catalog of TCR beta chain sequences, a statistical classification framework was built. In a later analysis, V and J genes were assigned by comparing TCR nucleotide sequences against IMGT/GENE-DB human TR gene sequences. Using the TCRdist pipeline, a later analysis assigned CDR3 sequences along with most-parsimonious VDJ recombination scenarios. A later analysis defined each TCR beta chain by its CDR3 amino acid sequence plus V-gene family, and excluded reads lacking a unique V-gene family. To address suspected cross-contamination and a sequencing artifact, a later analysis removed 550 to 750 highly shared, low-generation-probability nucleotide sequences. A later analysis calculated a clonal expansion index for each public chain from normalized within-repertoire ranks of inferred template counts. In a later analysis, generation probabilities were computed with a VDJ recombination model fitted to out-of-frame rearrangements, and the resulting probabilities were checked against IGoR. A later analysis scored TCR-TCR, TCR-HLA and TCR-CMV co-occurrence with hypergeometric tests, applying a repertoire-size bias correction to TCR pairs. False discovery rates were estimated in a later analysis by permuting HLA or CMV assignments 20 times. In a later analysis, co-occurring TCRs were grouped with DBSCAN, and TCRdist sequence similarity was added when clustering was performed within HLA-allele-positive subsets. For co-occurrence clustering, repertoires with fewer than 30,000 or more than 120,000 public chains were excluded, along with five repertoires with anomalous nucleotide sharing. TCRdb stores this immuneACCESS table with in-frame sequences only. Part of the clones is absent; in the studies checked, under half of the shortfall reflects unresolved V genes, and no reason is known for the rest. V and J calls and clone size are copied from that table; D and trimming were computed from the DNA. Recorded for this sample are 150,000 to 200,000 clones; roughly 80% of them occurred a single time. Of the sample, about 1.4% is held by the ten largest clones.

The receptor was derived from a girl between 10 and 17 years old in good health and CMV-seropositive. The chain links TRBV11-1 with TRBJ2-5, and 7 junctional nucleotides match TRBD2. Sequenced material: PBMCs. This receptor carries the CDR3 CASSLGSSGFQETQYF. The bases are TGTGCCAGCAGCTTAGGCTCTAGCGGCTTCCAAGAGACCCAGTACTTC. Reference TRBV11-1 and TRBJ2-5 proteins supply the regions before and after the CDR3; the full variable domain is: EAEVAQSPRYKITEKSQAVAFWCDPISGHATLYWYRQILGQGPELLVQFQDESVVDDSQLPKDRFSAERLKGVDSTLKIQPAELGDSAMYLCASSLGSSGFQETQYFGPGTRLLVL.